This T cell receptor (beta chain) was recorded in a study of T-cell reconstitution after alpha-beta-depleted transplantation in children. This clonotype was counted ten times or more. CDR1 is MNHEY and CDR2 is SVGEGT in the germline V gene. CDR3 length equals 13 residues. V lost 2 bases and J lost 5, with 8 bases in between. The TCRbeta library was prepared with unique molecular identifiers. TCRdb used MiXCR to reprocess the PCR reads, holding one entry per CDR3 protein. The sample includes some 290,000 distinct CDR3 sequences, more than 9% seen only once; the top ten take roughly 9.1%. The clonotype originates from a human donor who donated a stem cell graft to a child with SCID. The V gene is TRBV6-2 or TRBV6-3, the J gene TRBJ2-3; no firm D call. The sequenced sample was PBMCs from the stem cell graft donor, obtained from the stem cell graft. CDR3 sequence (DNA): TGTGCCAGCAGTTACGAACGGAGAGATACGCAGTATTTT. Translation gives CASSYERRDTQYF.